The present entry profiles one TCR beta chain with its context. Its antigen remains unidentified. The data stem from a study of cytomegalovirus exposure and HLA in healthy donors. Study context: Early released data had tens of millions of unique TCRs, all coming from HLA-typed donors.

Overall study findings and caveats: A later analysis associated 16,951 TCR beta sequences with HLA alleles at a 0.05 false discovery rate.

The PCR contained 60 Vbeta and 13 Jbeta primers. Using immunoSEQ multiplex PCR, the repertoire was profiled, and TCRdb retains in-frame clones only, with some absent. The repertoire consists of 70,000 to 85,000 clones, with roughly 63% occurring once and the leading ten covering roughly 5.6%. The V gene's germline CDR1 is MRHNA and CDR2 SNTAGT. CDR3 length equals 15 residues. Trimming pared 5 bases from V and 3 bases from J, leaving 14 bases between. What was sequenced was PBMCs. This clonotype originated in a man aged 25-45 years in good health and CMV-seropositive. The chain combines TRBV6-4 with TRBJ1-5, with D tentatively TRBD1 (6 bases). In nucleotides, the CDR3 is TGTGCCAGCAGTTCACCCAGGGGACCCAATCAGCCCCAGCATTTT. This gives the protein CASSSPRGPNQPQHF.